This T cell receptor (beta chain) stems from a study of technical replicates of blood from four donors. The assay was immunoSEQ multiplex PCR, and TCRdb's table has in-frame clones only and misses some. The sample gives approximately 95,000 clones, approximately 95% of which show up once; 0.3% to 0.35% is in the top ten. The CDR3 has 15 amino acids. CDR1 is LNHDA, CDR2 SQIVND, per germline (reference sequence). Input material: T cells isolated from PBMCs. The source of this sequence is a human donor in good health. The J gene is TRBJ2-5, the V gene TRBV19; the match to TRBD1 covers 9 bases. Judging by the DNA end, TRBJ2-7 fits better; the J call may be wrong. CDR3 residues: CASSQLDRGYYEQYF. CDR3 nucleotides: TGTGCCAGTAGTCAACTGGACAGGGGTTACTACGAGCAGTACTTC.